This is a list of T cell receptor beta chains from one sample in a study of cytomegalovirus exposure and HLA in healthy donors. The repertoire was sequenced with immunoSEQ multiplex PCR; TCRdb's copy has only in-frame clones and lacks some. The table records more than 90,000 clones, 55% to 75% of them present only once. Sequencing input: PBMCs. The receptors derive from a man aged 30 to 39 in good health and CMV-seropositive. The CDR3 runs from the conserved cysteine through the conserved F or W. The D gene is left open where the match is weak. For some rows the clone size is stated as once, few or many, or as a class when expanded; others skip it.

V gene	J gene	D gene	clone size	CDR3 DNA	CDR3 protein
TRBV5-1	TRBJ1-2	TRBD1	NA	TGCGCCAGCAGGTACACAGGGGTTACCCAGAACTATGGCTACACCTTC	CASRYTGVTQNYGYTF
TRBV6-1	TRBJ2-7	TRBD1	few	TGTGCCAGCAGTGAAGCGCTGGGGACAGGGGGCGACGAGCAGTACTTC	CASSEALGTGGDEQYF
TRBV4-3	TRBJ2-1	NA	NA	TGCGCCAGCAGCCAAGATCTCGAGCTTGAGCAGTTCTTC	CASSQDLELEQFF
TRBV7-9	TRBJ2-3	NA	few	TGTGCCAGCAGCTCATTCCCCTTTGCGGGTAATTCCGCAGATACGCAGTATTTT	CASSSFPFAGNSADTQYF
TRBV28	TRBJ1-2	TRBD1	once	TGTGCCAGCATACCAGGACAGGGAGGGAACTATGGCTACACCTTC	CASIPGQGGNYGYTF
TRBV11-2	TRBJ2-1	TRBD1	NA	TGTGCCAGCAGCTTAGCGGCGGACAGGGGGACAGGAACTGAGCAGTTCTTC	CASSLAADRGTGTEQFF
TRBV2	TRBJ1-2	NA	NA	TGTGCCAGCATGCCCGGCAGGGGAGGCTACACCTTC	CASMPGRGGYTF
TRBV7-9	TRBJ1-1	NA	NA	TGTGCCAGCAGCTTACAGGGGAGGAACACTGAAGCTTTCTTT	CASSLQGRNTEAFF
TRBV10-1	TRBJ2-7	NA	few	TGCGCCAGCAGTGCATCTCAGGGGTACGAGCAGTACTTC	CASSASQGYEQYF
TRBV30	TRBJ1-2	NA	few	TGTGCCTTGAGCCGACTACTAGGCGGCTACACCTTC	CALSRLLGGYTF
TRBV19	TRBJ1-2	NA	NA	TGTGCCAGTAGTATGAGACAGAACTATGGCTACACCTTC	CASSMRQNYGYTF
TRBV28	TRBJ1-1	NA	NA	TGTGCCTCCAGAAGGGGCAGGAACACTGAAGCTTTCTTT	CASRRGRNTEAFF
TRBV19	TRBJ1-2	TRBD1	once	TGTGCCAGTAGCCCCGGACAGGGTGGCTACACCTTC	CASSPGQGGYTF
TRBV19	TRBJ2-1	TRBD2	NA	TGTGCCAGTAGTAATATCGCGGGAGCCGACAATGAGCAGTTCTTC	CASSNIAGADNEQFF
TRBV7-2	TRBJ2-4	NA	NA	TGTGCCAGCACGGAGCTCAAAAACATTCAGTACTTC	CASTELKNIQYF
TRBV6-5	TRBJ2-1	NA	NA	TGTGCCAGCAAGCGGCGGGAAAACAATGAGCAGTTCTTC	CASKRRENNEQFF
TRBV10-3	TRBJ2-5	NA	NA	TGTGCCATCAGTGGGTCCTCGGGGACCCAGTACTTC	CAISGSSGTQYF
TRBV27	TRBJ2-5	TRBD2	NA	TGTGCCAGCAGTTTAAGTCCTAGCGGGAGGGAGACCCAGTACTTC	CASSLSPSGRETQYF
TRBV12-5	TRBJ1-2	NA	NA	TGTGCTAGTGGTTTGGTCCAGGGCAGATATGGCTACACCTTC	CASGLVQGRYGYTF
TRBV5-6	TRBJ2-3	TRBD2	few	TGTGCCAGCAGCTTGGCTAGCGGTTTCACAGATACGCAGTATTTT	CASSLASGFTDTQYF
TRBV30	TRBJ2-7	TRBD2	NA	TGTGCCTGGGGACTAGCGGGGAGTTACGAGCAGTACTTC	CAWGLAGSYEQYF
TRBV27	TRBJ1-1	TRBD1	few	TGTGCCAGCAGTTCCGACCCCGGGACAGAGGGAATTTTCTTT	CASSSDPGTEGIFF
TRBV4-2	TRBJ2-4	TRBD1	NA	TGTGCCAGCAGCCGAGAGGGACAGGGACCTTTAGCCAAAAACATTCAGTACTTC	CASSREGQGPLAKNIQYF
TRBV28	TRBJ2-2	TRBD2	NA	TGTGCCAGCAGAACCGACAGGACTAGCGGAGGGGGGGAGCTGTTTTTT	CASRTDRTSGGGELFF
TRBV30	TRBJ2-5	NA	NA	TGTGCCTCGGGGCCCAGGGGCGAAGAGACCCAGTACTTC	CASGPRGEETQYF
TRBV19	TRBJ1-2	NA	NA	TGTGTCGCGGGGGGGGCCTATGGCTACACCTTC	CVAGGAYGYTF
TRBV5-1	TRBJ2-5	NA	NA	TGCGCCAGCAGCTTGGCCCGAGGCAGTTCAGAGACCCAGTACTTC	CASSLARGSSETQYF
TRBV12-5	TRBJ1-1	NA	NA	TGTGCTAGTGCGGAGACTGAAGCTTTCTTT	CASAETEAFF
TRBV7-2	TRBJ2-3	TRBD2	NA	TGTGCCAGCAGCTTAAATCCGGGAGGGACCGGAGATACGCAGTATTTT	CASSLNPGGTGDTQYF
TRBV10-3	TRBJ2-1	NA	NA	TGTGCCATCAGTGACGTGGCAGGGTTTGGCTACAATGAGCAGTTCTTC	CAISDVAGFGYNEQFF
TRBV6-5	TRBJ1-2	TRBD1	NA	TGTGCCAGCAGTTCCGTCAGGGGGCTTAACTATGGCTACACCTTC	CASSSVRGLNYGYTF
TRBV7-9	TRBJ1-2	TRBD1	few	TGTGCCAGCAGCCCCGGACAGGATAACTATGGCTACACCTTC	CASSPGQDNYGYTF
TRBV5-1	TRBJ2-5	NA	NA	TGCGCCAGCAGCTTGGCCCCGGGTCAAGAGACCCAGTACTTC	CASSLAPGQETQYF
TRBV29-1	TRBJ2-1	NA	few	TGCAGCGTTGAAAAGGTGGCTAGCGCCCGCAATGAGCAGTTCTTC	CSVEKVASARNEQFF
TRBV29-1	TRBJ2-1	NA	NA	TGCAGCGTTGAAATATTAGGGGGAAGGGCCTACAATGAGCAGTTCTTC	CSVEILGGRAYNEQFF
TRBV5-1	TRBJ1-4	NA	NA	TGCGCCAGCAAAGGGGTGGATGAAAAACTGTTTTTT	CASKGVDEKLFF
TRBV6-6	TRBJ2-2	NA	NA	TGTGCCAGCAGTTACTCGGCCTCGAACACCGGGGAGCTGTTTTTT	CASSYSASNTGELFF
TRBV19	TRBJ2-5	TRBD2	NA	TGTGCCAGTAATTGGGTGGGGGGGAGCCAAGAGACCCAGTACTTC	CASNWVGGSQETQYF
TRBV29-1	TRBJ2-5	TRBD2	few	TGCAGCGTTAGCGGGTGGGAGGGGGAGACCCAGTACTTC	CSVSGWEGETQYF
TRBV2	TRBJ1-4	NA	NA	TGTGCCAGCCCGCCCGCCACTGGGGCGCATGAAAAACTGTTTTTT	CASPPATGAHEKLFF
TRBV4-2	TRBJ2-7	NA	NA	TGTGCCAGCAGCCGCACCTACGAGCAGTACTTC	CASSRTYEQYF
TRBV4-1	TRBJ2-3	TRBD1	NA	TGCGCCAGCAGCCAAAAATACACAGGGGTCGATACGCAGTATTTT	CASSQKYTGVDTQYF
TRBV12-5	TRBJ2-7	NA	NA	TGTGCTAGTGGTTTGGTACAGACGGCAAGTCCCTACGAGCAGTACTTC	CASGLVQTASPYEQYF
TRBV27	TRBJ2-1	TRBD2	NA	TGTGCCAGCAGGGCGGGACTAGCGTTAGGGAATGAGCAGTTCTTC	CASRAGLALGNEQFF
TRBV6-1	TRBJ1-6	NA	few	TGTGCCAGCAGTGATGAGGGCGGTCAGAATTCACCCCTCCACTTT	CASSDEGGQNSPLHF
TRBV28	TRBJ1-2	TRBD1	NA	TGTGCCAGCAGCCGTAGACAGGGGGCGGGGAACTATGGCTACACCTTC	CASSRRQGAGNYGYTF
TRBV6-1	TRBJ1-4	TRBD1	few	TGTGCCAGCAGTCCTCGACAGGGAGGTAATGAAAAACTGTTTTTT	CASSPRQGGNEKLFF
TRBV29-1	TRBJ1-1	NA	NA	TGCAGCGTTGAACCAAGACAAAACACTGAAGCTTTCTTT	CSVEPRQNTEAFF
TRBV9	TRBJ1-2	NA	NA	TGCGCCAGCAGCGTAGAGGGGCAACCCGAGGCGAGGGGCTACACCTTC	CASSVEGQPEARGYTF
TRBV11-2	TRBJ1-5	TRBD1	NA	TGTGCCAGCAGCTCGAACCTCGGGACAGACAATCAGCCCCAGCATTTT	CASSSNLGTDNQPQHF
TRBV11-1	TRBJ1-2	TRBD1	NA	TGTGCCAGCAGCTTATCCAGGGGGCGCCTGTATGGCTACACCTTC	CASSLSRGRLYGYTF
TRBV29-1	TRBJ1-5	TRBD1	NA	TGCAGCGCGGGTACAGGGGGCGATCAGCCCCAGCATTTT	CSAGTGGDQPQHF
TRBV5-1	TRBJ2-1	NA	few	TGCGCCAGCAGCCCGGGAGAAGGGGATAGTCCGCAGTTCTTC	CASSPGEGDSPQFF
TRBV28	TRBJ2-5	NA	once	TGTGCCAGCGGACCCTCTGGGAGACAAGAGACCCAGTACTTC	CASGPSGRQETQYF
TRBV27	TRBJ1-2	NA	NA	TGTGCCAGCAGTTCCGGGGAGGGCTATGGCTACACCTTC	CASSSGEGYGYTF